The T cell receptor beta chain under discussion was sequenced for a study of cytomegalovirus exposure and HLA in healthy donors. CDR1 is SGHNT, CDR2 YYREEE, per germline (reference sequence). Between the trimmed V and J ends, which lost 3 bases and 4 bases, there was a span of 11 bases. This CDR3 spans 13 amino acids. PCR used 60 Vbeta primers and 13 Jbeta primers. Profiled with immunoSEQ multiplex PCR; TCRdb holds only in-frame clones, not every one. Seen here are some 200,000 clones, around 64% observed once, and the top ten hold 2.5% to 3%. The source of this sequence is a man aged 35 to 55 in good health and CMV-seropositive. The J gene is TRBJ2-7, the V gene TRBV5-4, with a possible D match to TRBD1 (6 bases). Material: PBMCs. CDR3 nucleotide sequence: TGTGCCAGCAGCTCGGGACACCGATACGAGCAGTACTTC. Protein product: CASSSGHRYEQYF.